The 9 T cell receptor beta chains presented below share a single source sample, sequenced in a study of blood T cell repertoires in COVID-19. Sequencing used immunoSEQ multiplex PCR; TCRdb keeps in-frame clones, though not all of them. The data contain 200,000 to 300,000 clones, around 84% of them singletons. The sample was peripheral blood. Receptors originate from a woman in her sixties or seventies with COVID-19, enrolled during active disease.

The chain combines TRBV5-6 with TRBJ2-7; D is uncertain. Germline values: CDR1 SGHDT, CDR2 YYEEEE. V was trimmed by 3 bases and J by 4 bases, leaving 8 bases between them. The CDR3 spans 12 residues. The CDR3 region has the DNA TGTGCCAGCAGCTCCCCAGGTTACGAGCAGTACTTC. Amino acids: CASSSPGYEQYF.

The V gene is TRBV9, the J gene TRBJ1-6, with a possible D match to TRBD1 (5 bases). The CDR3 has 14 residues. CDR1 and CDR2 from the germline V gene are SGDLS and YYNGEE. Trimming took 2 bases from V and 9 from J, leaving 12 bases between them. In nucleotides, the CDR3 is TGTGCCAGCAGCGTGGAAGGGCAGGGTTCACCCCTCCACTTT. Residues: CASSVEGQGSPLHF.

This rearrangement joins TRBV5-1 to TRBJ2-5, with TRBD2 as a possible D gene (6 bases). V lost 0 bases and J 4 bases, leaving 10 bases between the germline ends. From germline, CDR1 is SGHRS and CDR2 YFSETQ. The CDR3 length is 14 residues. CDR3 DNA: TGCGCCAGCAGCTTGGCCGAGGGAGGAGAGACCCAGTACTTC. It encodes CASSLAEGGETQYF.

This clone was counted once. The rearrangement uses TRBV19 and TRBJ1-5; tentative D call: TRBD1 (6 bases). The germline CDR1 and CDR2 sequences are LNHDA and SQIVND (reference sequence). Trimming shortened V by 1 base and J by 4 bases, and 11 bases separated the two germline ends. The CDR3 extends over 15 amino acids. CDR3 loop: CASSIGQGRNQPQHF. CDR3 DNA sequence: TGTGCCAGTAGTATAGGCCAGGGGCGGAATCAGCCCCAGCATTTT.

The CDR3 sequence is CSAGTGSNYGYTF. CDR3 in DNA: TGCAGCGCAGGGACAGGGTCGAACTATGGCTACACCTTC. J is TRBJ1-2 and V is TRBV29-1; 9 nucleotides align to TRBD1. V gave up 7 bases and J gave up 2 bases; unmatched junction bases: 5. This CDR3 has 13 residues. The V gene's germline CDR1 is SQVTM and CDR2 ANQGSEA.

The chain uses TRBV9 and TRBJ1-6, with D maybe TRBD1 (5 bases). The CDR3 is 15 amino acids. The germline gives CDR1 SGDLS, CDR2 YYNGEE. V lost 0 bases to trimming and J lost 7 bases, with 11 bases between them. The CDR3 protein is CASSVGAGWNSPLHF. For the CDR3, the DNA is TGTGCCAGCAGCGTAGGGGCAGGGTGGAATTCACCCCTCCACTTT.

The chain recombines TRBV18 with TRBJ2-1; TRBD1 matches at 7 bases. Trimming at V came to 4 bases and at J to 0 bases, leaving 3 bases not matched to a gene. CDR3 length equals 15 residues. Germline V gene sequence: CDR1 KGHSH, CDR2 LQKENI. The chain's CDR3 is CASSLGQSSYNEQFF. CDR3 in DNA: TGTGCCAGCTCACTGGGACAGAGCTCCTACAATGAGCAGTTCTTC. Full variable domain (rest looked up from reference TRBV18 and TRBJ2-1): NAGVMQNPRHLVRRRGQEARLRCSPMKGHSHVYWYRQLPEEGLKFMVYLQKENIIDESGMPKERFSAEFPKEGPSILRIQQVVRGDSAAYFCASSLGQSSYNEQFFGPGTRLTVL.

The CDR3 protein is CASQTSPVSNEKLFF. The CDR3 DNA reads as TGCGCCAGTCAAACCTCCCCGGTATCTAATGAAAAACTGTTTTTT. J is TRBJ1-4 and V is TRBV23-1; unclear D gene. TRBV23-1 is an ORF; its function is uncertain. Trimming pared 9 bases from V and 3 bases from J, leaving 17 bases between. There are 15 residues in the CDR3.

This clone showed up just once. This rearrangement joins TRBV7-2 to TRBJ1-2, with D perhaps TRBD1 (5 bases). Germline V gives CDR1 SGHTA, CDR2 FQGNSA. The CDR3 spans 14 residues. Trimming shortened V by 5 bases and J by 4 bases, and 14 bases separated the two germline ends. The CDR3 DNA reads TGTGCCAGCAGCCAATCGGGGGGGGGCTATGGCTACACCTTC. Protein product: CASSQSGGGYGYTF.